These 21 T cell receptor beta chains were sequenced from one sample in a study of T-cell memory formation after mild COVID-19. One entry per CDR3 protein, called by TCRdb with MiXCR from the 5' RACE reads. This sample has 190,000 or so distinct CDR3 sequences, with about 10% found just once. The sample taken for sequencing was PBMCs or a T cell subset sorted from them (not recorded which). These receptors were collected from a man younger than 35 who had mild COVID-19 (a few samples of this study predate the infection). Cell type and time point are not known.

There are a few counts of this clonotype. The CDR3 bases are TGTGCCACCAGTAGCCCCGATCAGCCCCAGCATTTT. It yields the protein CATSSPDQPQHF. The V call is TRBV24-1, the J call TRBJ1-5, with D uncertain. CDR1 is KGHDR and CDR2 is SFDVKD in the germline V gene. V was pared by 6 bases and J by 5 bases, with 7 bases between. The CDR3 contains 12 residues.

The chain links TRBV4-3 to TRBJ2-5; TRBD2 is a possible D gene (6 bases). CDR3 length equals 13 residues. V lost 4 bases, J lost 2 bases, and 8 bases lay in between. Germline lookup yields CDR1 LGHNA and CDR2 YSLEER. The CDR3 coding sequence is TGCGCCAGCAGCCTCCGGGAGCAAGAGACCCAGTACTTC. Protein: CASSLREQETQYF.

This clonotype has only a few counts. The V call is TRBV7-2, the J call TRBJ2-3; 7 positions match TRBD2. Germline V lookup: CDR1 SGHTA, CDR2 FQGNSA. The CDR3 is made up of 15 amino acids. After removal of 3 bases from V and 2 bases from J, the junction contained 5 bases not matched to a gene. The CDR3 DNA reads TGTGCCAGCAGCTTGGTCGCGGGAGACACAGATACGCAGTATTTT. The encoded protein is CASSLVAGDTDTQYF.

There are a few counts of this clonotype. The chain couples TRBV5-1 to TRBJ2-2; D ambiguous. The CDR3 runs to 14 residues. The V gene's germline CDR1 is SGHRS and CDR2 YFSETQ. The germline V and J ends were trimmed by 7 bases and 0 bases, with 10 bases remaining between them. The CDR3, as DNA: TGCGCCAGCTTGGAGCAATCGAACACCGGGGAGCTGTTTTTT. It encodes CASLEQSNTGELFF.

This clonotype was observed a few times. The chain links TRBV28 to TRBJ1-2, with D possibly matching TRBD1 (6 bases). Trimming stripped 5 bases from V and 8 bases from J, with 12 bases between. CDR1 and CDR2 from the germline V gene are MDHEN and SYDVKM. This CDR3 region has 12 residues. The CDR3 region has the DNA TGTGCCAGCAGTGTCACAGGGTTGGGCTACACCTTC. Translated, it gives CASSVTGLGYTF.

This clonotype has a handful of counts. This chain links TRBV6-5 with TRBJ2-1; maybe TRBD2 (6 bases). The ends were cut back, 6 bases at V and 4 bases at J, with 13 bases in the middle. In germline, CDR1 is MNHEY, CDR2 SVGAGI. The CDR3 consists of 14 residues. CDR3 region: CASSLSAGYNEQFF. Written as DNA, the CDR3 is TGTGCCAGCAGCCTCTCCGCGGGGTACAATGAGCAGTTCTTC.

This clonotype was seen at least ten times. Compared with germline, one end of the junction differs, possibly owing to a read error. V and J are TRBV7-7 and TRBJ2-5; D perhaps matches TRBD1 (7 bases). CDR3 length: 14 residues. In germline, CDR1 is SSHAT, CDR2 FNYEAQ (reference sequence). The CDR3: CASSSTGEVETQYF. The CDR3 nucleotides are TGTGCTAGCAGCTCCACAGGGGAGGTGGAGACCCAGTACTTC.

This clonotype came up a few times. V usage is TRBV19 and J usage is TRBJ2-2; 8 bases agree with TRBD2. Germline V lookup: CDR1 LNHDA, CDR2 SQIVND (reference sequence). Trimming took 9 bases from V and 7 from J; bases not matched to a gene: 19. The CDR3 is 17 amino acids. The CDR3 DNA reads as TGTGCCAGCCTAGGGGGACCCGGGACTAGGGGCCGCGGGGAGCTGTTTTTT. Residues: CASLGGPGTRGRGELFF.

This clonotype was detected only a few times. The chain joins TRBV5-1 to TRBJ1-2, with D hard to call. The V and J ends lost 2 bases and 4 bases respectively, with 15 bases between them. Germline loops: CDR1 SGHRS, CDR2 YFSETQ. The CDR3 spans 15 residues. DNA for the CDR3: TGCGCCAGCAGCTTCGATGCAGGAATAGGCTATGGCTACACCTTC. Its translation: CASSFDAGIGYGYTF.

In its sample, this clonotype was seen a few times. The chain joins TRBV20-1 to TRBJ2-5; D not resolved. The germline V gene has CDR1 DFQATT and CDR2 SNEGSKA (reference sequence). V was cut by 0 bases and J by 6 bases, with 14 bases left in between. The CDR3 runs 14 residues. The CDR3 protein is CSARDPAAQKTQYF. The DNA for the CDR3 is TGCAGTGCTAGAGATCCGGCCGCTCAGAAGACCCAGTACTTC.

V usage is TRBV5-6 and J usage is TRBJ2-5; no clear D. V was cut by 4 bases and J by 5 bases, with 12 bases left in between. Germline lookup yields CDR1 SGHDT and CDR2 YYEEEE. This CDR3 has 13 residues. The CDR3: CASSPYVGETQYF. CDR3 DNA: TGTGCCAGCAGCCCATATGTGGGCGAGACCCAGTACTTC.

Only a few counts were recorded for this clonotype. V usage is TRBV7-2 and J usage is TRBJ1-5, with D tentatively TRBD1 (6 bases). Germline V gene sequence: CDR1 SGHTA, CDR2 FQGNSA. The CDR3 spans 14 residues. V was trimmed by 2 bases and J by 4 bases, leaving 9 bases between them. CDR3: CASSLYTGNQPQHF. CDR3 nucleotide sequence: TGTGCCAGCAGCTTATATACAGGGAATCAGCCCCAGCATTTT.

This clonotype was picked up many times. The chain is built from TRBV5-1 and TRBJ2-2, with 7 bases aligning to TRBD1. The CDR3 is made up of 15 amino acids. Trimming removed 5 bases from V and 2 bases from J; junction bases left unmatched: 6. Germline-derived CDR1 and CDR2 are SGHRS and YFSETQ. As DNA, the CDR3 is TGCGCCAGCAGTACCGGGACAGTCAACACCGGGGAGCTGTTTTTT. Translated, it gives CASSTGTVNTGELFF.

The V gene is TRBV28, the J gene TRBJ1-1, with 8 nucleotides matching TRBD1. The length of the CDR3 is 16 residues. V shed 4 bases and J 5 bases; nucleotides not matched to a gene: 12. Germline V gene data show CDR1 as MDHEN and CDR2 as SYDVKM. CDR3 sequence: CASSSPHRQGRTEAFF. For the CDR3, the DNA is TGTGCCAGCAGTTCCCCCCACCGACAGGGGCGGACTGAAGCTTTCTTT.

The chain joins TRBV7-9 to TRBJ1-2, with D hard to call. Germline loops: CDR1 SEHNR, CDR2 FQNEAQ (reference sequence). The length of the CDR3 is 15 residues. V was shortened by 4 bases and J by 8 bases, with 20 bases between the two germline ends. CDR3 nucleotide sequence: TGTGCCAGCAGCTCACATACACCCGGGCTCCACGGCTACACCTTC. It codes for CASSSHTPGLHGYTF.

This clonotype was observed a few times. This chain connects TRBV14 to TRBJ2-3; no reliable D call. Trimming removed 5 bases at V and 1 base at J, with 7 bases between. This CDR3 has 13 residues. Germline values: CDR1 SGHDN, CDR2 FVKESK. The DNA for the CDR3 is TGTGCCAGCAGCAGGGAACGCACAGATACGCAGTATTTT. Amino acids: CASSRERTDTQYF.

This rearrangement joins TRBV28 to TRBJ1-2; unclear D gene. Looked up from germline, CDR1 is MDHEN and CDR2 is SYDVKM. Trimming pared 5 bases from V and 8 bases from J, leaving 18 bases between. The CDR3 spans 14 residues. Here the CDR3 DNA reads TGTGCCAGCAGTAACCGGGCCTATATCGAGGGCTACACCTTC. Translated, it gives CASSNRAYIEGYTF.

This clonotype was counted between two and nine times. The chain uses TRBV20-1 and TRBJ1-5, with D possibly matching TRBD1 (6 bases). From germline, CDR1 is DFQATT and CDR2 SNEGSKA (reference sequence). The CDR3 extends over 15 amino acids. V dropped 0 bases and J dropped 9 bases, with 18 bases sitting between them. The CDR3: CSARDPTGRFRPQHF. Written as DNA, the CDR3 is TGCAGTGCTAGAGATCCTACAGGGCGGTTTCGGCCCCAGCATTTT.

This clonotype occurred many times. The chain recombines TRBV7-2 with TRBJ2-5; D possibly corresponds to TRBD2 (6 bases). Per the germline V gene, CDR1 is SGHTA and CDR2 is FQGNSA. V was pared by 5 bases and J by 5 bases, with 18 bases between. The CDR3 has 15 residues. The CDR3 here is CASSNNRARGETQYF. In DNA, the CDR3 is TGTGCCAGCAGCAACAACCGGGCCCGGGGGGAGACCCAGTACTTC.

The V and J genes are TRBV2 and TRBJ2-2; D unclear. Between the trimmed V and J ends, which lost 7 bases and 6 bases, there was a span of 6 bases. This CDR3 region has 11 residues. Germline lookup yields CDR1 SNHLY and CDR2 FYNNEI. The CDR3 protein is CASTWSGELFF. The DNA for the CDR3 is TGTGCCAGCACTTGGTCCGGGGAGCTGTTTTTT.

In this sample, this clonotype turned up a few times. V is TRBV19 and J is TRBJ2-6; D not certain. The V gene's germline CDR1 is LNHDA and CDR2 SQIVND (reference sequence). CDR3 length: 14 amino acids. V was pared by 10 bases and J by 1 base, with 11 bases between. The CDR3 spells CATLGRSGANVLTF. Written as DNA, the CDR3 is TGTGCCACTCTTGGGCGGTCTGGGGCCAACGTCCTGACTTTC.